The entry that follows covers one T cell receptor (beta chain) sequence. Antigen: not known. This entry belongs to a study of T cell repertoires in cytomegalovirus infection. TCRdb independently ran MiXCR on the reads; one entry per CDR3 protein. The profile shows roughly 350,000 distinct CDR3 sequences, roughly 36% of them singletons. The length of the CDR3 is 12 residues. The germline V gene encodes CDR1 SGHTS and CDR2 YDEGEE. Deletions cut 3 bases from V and 1 base from J, with 4 bases between. The sequence was obtained from a human donor in good health (CMV status not recorded). Some clones in this sample may be carry-over from other donors' samples. The sequencing here drew on cultured PBMCs, taken from culture after CMV antigen stimulation. The chain has TRBV5-8 and TRBJ2-5; D is unclear. In DNA form, the CDR3 reads TGTGCCAGCAGCTGGGCCCAAGAGACCCAGTACTTC. It encodes CASSWAQETQYF.